The sequence of this T cell receptor beta chain was determined in a study of circulating and synovial CD4+ cells in juvenile arthritis. Data came from immunoSEQ multiplex PCR; TCRdb stores just in-frame clones and leaves some out. The sample holds 30,000 to 40,000 clones, 90% to 95% seen once. Germline V CDR1 and CDR2: SQVTM, ANQGSEA. There are 13 residues in the CDR3. V dropped 6 bases and J dropped 3; count of bases not matched to a gene: 5. Whole-study findings and limits: These blood cells shared more CDR3 sequences with synovium than bulk blood.

As concerns this clone: Its specificity is not known.

The TCR comes from a human donor with juvenile idiopathic arthritis. The sequencing sample was made of CD4+ T cells from blood. The chain carries TRBV29-1 and TRBJ2-7, with 10 nucleotides matching TRBD1. CDR3: CSVPGQGGYEQYF. The DNA for the CDR3 is TGCAGCGTCCCAGGACAGGGGGGCTACGAGCAGTACTTC.